This T cell receptor (beta chain) came from a study of cytomegalovirus exposure and HLA in healthy donors. Germline V gives CDR1 KGHSH, CDR2 LQKENI. This CDR3 spans 17 amino acids. V lost 4 bases to trimming and J lost 9 bases; unmatched junction nucleotides: 12. Profiled with immunoSEQ multiplex PCR; TCRdb holds only in-frame clones, not every one. The sample holds some 170,000 clones, around 86% seen once. The chain is built from TRBV18 and TRBJ2-1, with 13 bases that match TRBD2. The sample comprised PBMCs. This TCR came from a man in his late teens or twenties in good health and CMV-seropositive. The CDR3 reads CASSQPILAGGPSEQFF. CDR3 nucleotide sequence: TGTGCCAGCTCACAACCGATACTAGCGGGGGGGCCCAGTGAGCAGTTCTTC. Full variable domain (remainder filled in from reference TRBV18 and TRBJ2-1): NAGVMQNPRHLVRRRGQEARLRCSPMKGHSHVYWYRQLPEEGLKFMVYLQKENIIDESGMPKERFSAEFPKEGPSILRIQQVVRGDSAAYFCASSQPILAGGPSEQFFGPGTRLTVL.